This TCR beta chain was sequenced for a study of blood T cell repertoires in COVID-19. Overall study: The study drew acute and convalescent COVID-19 samples from the United States, Italy and Spain.

Some clones are missing from TCRdb's copy, which holds only in-frame ones; the method was immunoSEQ multiplex PCR. The sample lists 200,000 or so clones, 80% to 90% occurring once. This TCR was recovered from a woman aged 40-49 years with acute COVID-19. Sequenced material: PBMCs or T cells enriched from blood (not recorded which).

CDR3 loop: CASSLNRGNTEAFF. DNA for the CDR3: TGTGCCAGTAGTTTAAACAGGGGGAACACTGAAGCTTTCTTT. The V call is TRBV19, the J call TRBJ1-1; 7 bases match TRBD1. In germline, CDR1 is LNHDA, CDR2 SQIVND (reference sequence). The CDR3 is made up of 14 amino acids. Trimming removed 5 bases from V and 1 base from J; junction bases left unmatched: 4.